One sample yielded the 31 T cell receptor beta chains listed below, sequenced in a study of cytomegalovirus exposure and HLA in healthy donors. 60 Vbeta and 13 Jbeta primers were used in PCR. Generated by immunoSEQ multiplex PCR, the TCRdb table keeps only in-frame clones and is missing some. The repertoire has some 130,000 clones, about 81% of them found once; the top ten carry about 8.6%. The sequencing input was PBMCs. The receptor set was obtained from a woman aged 45-60 years in good health and CMV-seropositive.

The rearrangement joins TRBV4-1 to TRBJ2-3; TRBD2 matches 8 bases. Looked up from germline, CDR1 is MGHRA and CDR2 is YSYEKL. The trim removed 6 bases at V and 0 bases at J, leaving 8 bases unmatched. CDR3 size: 16 residues. CDR3 sequence: CASRIRLAISTDTQYF. The DNA of the CDR3 is TGCGCCAGCAGAATAAGACTAGCGATTAGCACAGATACGCAGTATTTT.

The chain links TRBV5-1 to TRBJ2-3, with D tentatively TRBD1 (5 bases). CDR3 size: 17 residues. Germline V gene lookup returns CDR1 SGHRS and CDR2 YFSETQ. Between the trimmed V and J ends, which lost 0 bases and 0 bases, there was a span of 14 bases. In DNA, the CDR3 is TGCGCCAGCAGCTTGGCCATGGGGCTGTGGAGCACAGATACGCAGTATTTT. Its protein product is CASSLAMGLWSTDTQYF.

J is TRBJ2-2 and V is TRBV12-5; D is possibly TRBD1 (5 bases). Trimming pared 0 bases from V and 2 bases from J, leaving 13 bases between. The CDR3 contains 17 residues. Looked up from germline, CDR1 is LGHNT and CDR2 is FRNRAP. The CDR3 reads CASGLVLGRANTGELFF. DNA for the CDR3: TGTGCTAGTGGTTTGGTACTGGGCAGGGCCAACACCGGGGAGCTGTTTTTT.

V usage is TRBV6-5 and J usage is TRBJ2-2; perhaps TRBD1 as D (6 bases). Trimming took 7 bases from V and 0 from J, leaving 12 bases between them. Germline V gene sequence: CDR1 MNHEY, CDR2 SVGAGI. The CDR3 has 15 residues. DNA for the CDR3: TGTGCCAGCACCCGGACAGCAGCGAACACCGGGGAGCTGTTTTTT. This gives the protein CASTRTAANTGELFF.

This clone came up once. This chain joins TRBV28 and TRBJ2-1; perhaps TRBD2 as D (5 bases). CDR3 size: 15 residues. V was cut by 6 bases and J by 4 bases, with 16 bases left in between. Germline V gives CDR1 MDHEN, CDR2 SYDVKM. As DNA, the CDR3 is TGTGCCAGCAGCGTTCGGGAAGGGTTTTACAATGAGCAGTTCTTC. As protein: CASSVREGFYNEQFF.

The rearrangement uses TRBV28 and TRBJ1-3; 8 bases line up with TRBD1. The CDR3 contains 13 residues. V was clipped by 6 bases and J by 4 bases; unmatched bases: 2. Germline values: CDR1 MDHEN, CDR2 SYDVKM. This chain's CDR3 is CASSRGHGNTIYF. The CDR3 coding sequence is TGTGCCAGCAGCAGGGGGCACGGAAACACCATATATTTT.

V is TRBV7-3 and J is TRBJ2-2; D is possibly TRBD1 (6 bases). CDR1 SGHTA and CDR2 FQGTGA come from the germline V gene. CDR3 size: 16 residues. Trimming took off 1 base at V and 1 base at J, with 10 bases between the two ends. In nucleotides, the CDR3 is TGTGCCAGCAGCTTAAAGGGGGTGGAGAACACCGGGGAGCTGTTTTTT. Protein sequence: CASSLKGVENTGELFF.

In DNA form, the CDR3 reads TGTGCCAGTAGTATGCTGACAGGATCTATGAACACTGAAGCTTTCTTT. Encoded protein: CASSMLTGSMNTEAFF. The J gene is TRBJ1-1, the V gene TRBV19; D is perhaps TRBD1 (6 bases). Germline values: CDR1 LNHDA, CDR2 SQIVND (reference sequence). V lost 3 bases and J lost 0, with 14 bases in between. The CDR3 totals 16 residues. The variable domain in full, with the rest retrieved from reference TRBV19 and TRBJ1-1, is DGGITQSPKYLFRKEGQNVTLSCEQNLNHDAMYWYRQDPGQGLRLIYYSQIVNDFQKGDIAEGYSVSREKKESFPLTVTSAQKNPTAFYLCASSMLTGSMNTEAFFGQGTRLTVV.

In DNA, the CDR3 is TGTGCCAGCAGCCAAACTTATCGGCAGGTCACAGATACGCAGTATTTT. Translation gives CASSQTYRQVTDTQYF. The V call is TRBV4-2, the J call TRBJ2-3, with D unresolved. Trimming stripped 2 bases from V and 2 bases from J, with 14 bases between. The CDR3 has 16 residues. The V gene's germline CDR1 is LGHNA and CDR2 YNFKEQ.

The chain joins TRBV9 to TRBJ1-3; 7 bases map to TRBD1. Germline V gene data show CDR1 as SGDLS and CDR2 as YYNGEE. The CDR3 has 15 residues. V lost 4 bases, J lost 0 bases, and 4 bases stayed unmatched. In DNA, the CDR3 is TGTGCCAGCAGCTTTACAGGGGACTCTGGAAACACCATATATTTT. Translating it yields CASSFTGDSGNTIYF. Based on the CDR3 plus reference TRBV9 and TRBJ1-3, the full variable domain is DSGVTQTPKHLITATGQRVTLRCSPRSGDLSVYWYQQSLDQGLQFLIQYYNGEERAKGNILERFSAQQFPDLHSELNLSSLELGDSALYFCASSFTGDSGNTIYFGEGSWLTVV.

J is TRBJ2-2 and V is TRBV15, with a tentative D call TRBD1 (5 bases). Germline V lookup: CDR1 LNHNV, CDR2 YYDKDF (reference sequence). Trimming took off 5 bases at V and 1 base at J, with 8 bases between the two ends. CDR3 length equals 14 residues. The CDR3 DNA sequence: TGTGCCACCAGCGGCAGGGTGAACACCGGGGAGCTGTTTTTT. This translates into CATSGRVNTGELFF.

The chain employs TRBV27 and TRBJ2-7, with D maybe TRBD1 (5 bases). Germline V gene data show CDR1 as MNHEY and CDR2 as SMNVEV (reference sequence). V lost 6 bases, J lost 4 bases, and 16 bases lay in between. The CDR3 covers 14 residues. CDR3 nucleotide sequence: TGTGCCAGCAGCCCCCTAGGGGTGAGGTACGAGCAGTACTTC. Translating it yields CASSPLGVRYEQYF.

This clone appeared once. For the CDR3, the DNA is TGTGCCAGCAGCTTTAGCGGCACTGAAGCTTTCTTT. It encodes CASSFSGTEAFF. V usage is TRBV2 and J usage is TRBJ1-1, with unresolved D. In germline, CDR1 is SNHLY, CDR2 FYNNEI. The CDR3 spans 12 residues. V dropped 6 bases and J dropped 4 bases, with 9 bases sitting between them.

The chain recombines TRBV5-1 with TRBJ2-5; 7 bases are a match to TRBD1. TRBJ2-7 matches the DNA end more closely, so the J call is doubtful. CDR1 is SGHRS, CDR2 YFSETQ, per germline. The CDR3 consists of 16 residues. CDR3 sequence reads: CASSFGTASLAYEQYF. CDR3 bases: TGCGCCAGCAGCTTTGGGACAGCCTCGCTAGCCTACGAGCAGTACTTC.

Only a few counts were recorded for this clone. The CDR3 here is CASSFASGIQETQYF. The CDR3 nucleotides read TGTGCCAGCAGTTTTGCTAGCGGGATCCAAGAGACCCAGTACTTC. The chain has TRBV28 and TRBJ2-5; 9 bases are a match to TRBD2. Unmatched junction bases numbered 3, after V lost 3 bases and J lost 1 base. The germline CDR1 and CDR2 sequences are MDHEN and SYDVKM. CDR3 length: 15 amino acids.

The J gene is TRBJ1-2, the V gene TRBV6-1; tentative D call: TRBD1 (5 bases). The CDR3 runs 13 residues. Trimming removed 6 bases from V and 6 bases from J, with 14 bases in between. From germline, CDR1 is MNHNS and CDR2 SASEGT. The CDR3 DNA sequence: TGTGCCAGCAGCAAAATCGGGGGGGATGGCTACACCTTC. This encodes CASSKIGGDGYTF.

The chain is built from TRBV11-2 and TRBJ2-1; 8 bases agree with TRBD2. Germline assignment: CDR1 SGHAT and CDR2 FQNNGV. The CDR3 length is 15 residues. V dropped 7 bases and J dropped 0; count of bases not matched to a gene: 5. CDR3 protein: CASTPGTSSYNEQFF. In nucleotides, the CDR3 is TGTGCCAGCACCCCCGGGACTAGCTCCTACAATGAGCAGTTCTTC.

The chain uses TRBV5-4 and TRBJ2-7, with D possibly matching TRBD2 (6 bases). The CDR3 has 16 residues. Germline assignment: CDR1 SGHNT and CDR2 YYREEE (reference sequence). V dropped 4 bases and J dropped 2 bases, with 19 bases sitting between them. This chain's CDR3 is CASSPGSTGDTYEQYF. The CDR3 nucleotides are TGTGCCAGCAGCCCGGGTAGTACGGGGGATACCTACGAGCAGTACTTC.

The chain is built from TRBV28 and TRBJ1-2; possible D gene TRBD1, 6 bases. The germline V gene encodes CDR1 MDHEN and CDR2 SYDVKM. This CDR3 comprises 15 residues. V lost 3 bases, J lost 7 bases, and 18 bases lay in between. Written as DNA, the CDR3 is TGTGCCAGCAGTTTGATCGGAGCTCAGGGGAGTGGCTACACCTTC. This sequence encodes CASSLIGAQGSGYTF.

This rearrangement joins TRBV15 to TRBJ1-6; weak D call: TRBD1 (5 bases). The germline V and J ends were trimmed by 6 bases and 9 bases, with 15 bases remaining between them. Germline assignment: CDR1 LNHNV and CDR2 YYDKDF (reference sequence). This CDR3 has 14 residues. The CDR3 DNA is TGTGCCACCAGTCCCAACCGACAGCTTTCACCCCTCCACTTT. Translating gives CATSPNRQLSPLHF.

J is TRBJ1-1 and V is TRBV9, with TRBD1 identical over 7 bases. CDR1 and CDR2 (germline): SGDLS, YYNGEE. The CDR3 length is 13 residues. The trim removed 4 bases at V and 7 bases at J, leaving 7 bases unmatched. Here the CDR3 DNA reads TGTGCCAGCAGCTGGGGTGGGGACAGTGAAGCTTTCTTT. Translation gives CASSWGGDSEAFF.

This clone was seen a single time. The gene calls are TRBV2 and TRBJ1-1; D is uncertain. The CDR3 has 15 residues. Trimming took 5 bases from V and 0 from J, leaving 13 bases between them. Germline CDR1 SNHLY, CDR2 FYNNEI. CDR3 in amino acids: CASSPVVSVNTEAFF. Written as DNA, the CDR3 is TGTGCCAGCAGTCCGGTTGTCAGCGTGAACACTGAAGCTTTCTTT. Drawing the rest from reference TRBV2 and TRBJ1-1, the complete variable domain is EPEVTQTPSHQVTQMGQEVILRCVPISNHLYFYWYRQILGQKVEFLVSFYNNEISEKSEIFDDQFSVERPDGSNFTLKIRSTKLEDSAMYFCASSPVVSVNTEAFFGQGTRLTVV.

The chain is built from TRBV19 and TRBJ1-5, with a weak D call TRBD1 (6 bases). This CDR3 comprises 16 residues. With 4 bases removed from V and 2 bases from J, the gap between germline ends came to 15 bases. Germline CDR1 LNHDA, CDR2 SQIVND (reference sequence). As DNA, the CDR3 is TGTGCCAGTAGTAGAACAGGGATAAGGGGCAATCAGCCCCAGCATTTT. Residues: CASSRTGIRGNQPQHF.

CDR3 region: CATSSEAYTGELFF. In nucleotides, the CDR3 is TGTGCCACCTCCTCGGAGGCCTACACCGGGGAGCTGTTTTTT. The chain uses TRBV7-8 and TRBJ2-2, with D perhaps matching TRBD2 (5 bases). The CDR3 runs 14 residues. Germline V gives CDR1 SGHVS, CDR2 FQNEAQ. V was clipped by 10 bases and J by 3 bases, with 15 bases between them.

The chain employs TRBV11-1 and TRBJ1-1; D not certain. This CDR3 spans 14 amino acids. Deletions cut 5 bases from V and 4 bases from J, with 14 bases between. Germline-derived CDR1 and CDR2 are SGHAT and FQDESV (reference sequence). CDR3 amino acids: CASSRERAVTEAFF. In DNA form, the CDR3 reads TGTGCCAGCAGCCGGGAGCGAGCAGTCACTGAAGCTTTCTTT.

This clone has more than one count but fewer than ten. The chain carries TRBV9 and TRBJ2-7; weak D call: TRBD1 (5 bases). CDR3 size: 13 residues. V dropped 0 bases and J dropped 1 base, with 5 bases sitting between them. The germline V gene has CDR1 SGDLS and CDR2 YYNGEE. CDR3 region: CASSVGQSYEQYF. The CDR3 bases are TGTGCCAGCAGCGTAGGACAGTCCTACGAGCAGTACTTC.

The CDR3 DNA reads as TGCGCCAGCAGCCAAGACTGGTCGGGACAAGCTTACAATGAGCAGTTCTTC. Translating it yields CASSQDWSGQAYNEQFF. The rearrangement uses TRBV4-3 and TRBJ2-1; perhaps TRBD1 as D (6 bases). Germline CDR1 and CDR2: LGHNA and YSLEER. The CDR3 consists of 17 residues. V lost 0 bases and J 4 bases, leaving 16 bases between the germline ends.

The chain has TRBV7-9 and TRBJ1-6; 7 bases agree with TRBD1. The V and J ends lost 2 bases and 6 bases, in that order; junction bases with no gene match: 1. The CDR3 extends over 14 amino acids. In germline, CDR1 is SEHNR, CDR2 FQNEAQ (reference sequence). Here the CDR3 reads CASSLSGGNSPLHF. The CDR3, as DNA: TGTGCCAGCAGCTTATCAGGGGGTAATTCACCCCTCCACTTT.

V gene TRBV7-2 combines with J gene TRBJ2-5; D gene ambiguous. Germline values: CDR1 SGHTA, CDR2 FQGNSA. Deletions cut 3 bases from V and 5 bases from J, with 10 bases between. CDR3 length: 13 residues. The CDR3 DNA follows: TGTGCCAGCAGCTTTGGCAGGAAGGAGACCCAGTACTTC. It codes for CASSFGRKETQYF.

This clone was counted a single time. The J gene is TRBJ2-1, the V gene TRBV7-9, with 8 bases lining up with TRBD1. CDR1 and CDR2 (germline): SEHNR, FQNEAQ (reference sequence). V shed 9 bases, J shed 4 bases, and the junction held 11 bases outside the gene matches. This CDR3 comprises 15 residues. Written as DNA, the CDR3 is TGTGCCAGTAGGGAGACAGGGGACTTTTACAATGAGCAGTTCTTC. Translation: CASRETGDFYNEQFF.

The chain employs TRBV21-1 and TRBJ2-7; the table calls TRBD1, which could not be checked here. TRBV21-1 is an annotated pseudogene. This CDR3 has 14 residues. The CDR3 spells CASSKDRGFYEQYF. The CDR3 DNA reads as TGTGCCAGCAGCAAAGACAGGGGGTTTTACGAGCAGTACTTC.